Each of the 30 T cell receptor beta chains below was sequenced from the same sample in a study of breast tumors, draining lymph nodes, adjacent tissues. One entry per CDR3 protein results from TCRdb running MiXCR on the multiplex PCR reads. The sample records 160,000 or so distinct CDR3 sequences, 33% being singletons. Samples came from axillary lymph nodes draining the breast cancer. The sequenced sample was axillary lymph node tissue. The receptors derive from a female donor with breast cancer. Some clones in this sample may be carry-over from other donors' samples.

The chain uses TRBV24-1 and TRBJ2-3; 9 nucleotides agree with TRBD1. Germline V gene lookup returns CDR1 KGHDR and CDR2 SFDVKD. Trimming cost V 7 bases and J 1 base; bases outside gene matches: 8. The CDR3 is 16 residues long. CDR3 residues: CATRKTGGGGTDTQYF. CDR3 DNA sequence: TGTGCCACCAGGAAAACAGGGGGCGGCGGCACAGATACGCAGTATTTT.

This clonotype was detected ten times or more. The chain carries TRBV11-1 and TRBJ2-6; D gene ambiguous. The germline V and J ends were trimmed by 3 bases and 3 bases, with 3 bases remaining between them. This CDR3 has 13 residues. From germline, CDR1 is SGHAT and CDR2 FQDESV (reference sequence). The CDR3 nucleotides read TGTGCCAGCAGCTTCAATGGGGCCAACGTCCTGACTTTC. Encoded protein: CASSFNGANVLTF.

This clonotype was observed at least ten times. The chain recombines TRBV27 with TRBJ1-3, with D hard to call. CDR3 size: 13 residues. Germline lookup yields CDR1 MNHEY and CDR2 SMNVEV (reference sequence). Trimming stripped 4 bases from V and 4 bases from J, with 8 bases between. The CDR3 DNA reads TGTGCCAGCAGTTCGGGGAGAGGAAACACCATATATTTT. As protein: CASSSGRGNTIYF.

This clonotype was recorded at least ten times. The chain uses TRBV6-5 and TRBJ1-2; D gene ambiguous. Looked up from germline, CDR1 is MNHEY and CDR2 is SVGAGI. The ends were cut back, 6 bases at V and 0 bases at J, with 8 bases in the middle. The CDR3 is made up of 13 amino acids. The CDR3 region has the DNA TGTGCCAGCAGACAACTCCCTAACTATGGCTACACCTTC. Its protein is CASRQLPNYGYTF.

This clonotype showed up many times. The gene calls are TRBV12-3 or TRBV12-4 and TRBJ2-5, with D tentatively TRBD1 or TRBD2 (5 bases each). V was shortened by 3 bases and J by 5 bases, with 16 bases between the two germline ends. The CDR3 sequence is 15 residues long. The CDR3 loop is CASSFGDQKQETQYF. Written as DNA, the CDR3 is TGTGCCAGCAGTTTCGGGGACCAGAAGCAGGAGACCCAGTACTTC.

This clonotype was recorded at least ten times. This sequence joins TRBV20-1 and TRBJ2-5; 12 bases agree with TRBD2. With V trimmed by 3 bases and J by 2 bases, 4 bases remained unmatched. Per germline, CDR1 DFQATT and CDR2 SNEGSKA (reference sequence). CDR3 length: 15 amino acids. CDR3 DNA: TGCAGTGCTAGCGATACTAGCGGGGGGCAAGAGACCCAGTACTTC. Its translation: CSASDTSGGQETQYF.

J is TRBJ1-6 and V is TRBV9; 9 bases line up with TRBD1. Germline CDR1 and CDR2: SGDLS and YYNGEE. The CDR3 has 16 residues. Trimming took 5 bases from V and 14 from J; bases not matched to a gene: 17. The CDR3 coding sequence is TGTGCCAGCAGTAGTAGCGGGACAGGGTACAGTGCGGCCCTCCACTTT. Amino acids: CASSSSGTGYSAALHF.

This clonotype was detected only a few times. The rearrangement uses TRBV29-1 and TRBJ2-2; 8 bases map to TRBD2. Unmatched junction bases numbered 4, after V lost 6 bases and J lost 1 base. This CDR3 contains 14 residues. Germline CDR1 SQVTM, CDR2 ANQGSEA. The CDR3 bases are TGCAGCGTCCGACTAGCGTTGAACACCGGGGAGCTGTTTTTT. Protein sequence: CSVRLALNTGELFF.

This clonotype was counted only a few times. This clone may be a read error of a much larger clone one base away. This chain connects TRBV20-1 to TRBJ2-7, with D perhaps matching TRBD1 or TRBD2 (6 bases each). This CDR3 contains 14 residues. Germline V gene data show CDR1 as DFQATT and CDR2 as SNEGSKA (reference sequence). CDR3 sequence: CSALGGHSSSEQYF. Here the CDR3 DNA reads TGCAGTGCCCTCGGGGGCCACAGCTCCTCCGAGCAGTACTTC.

A word on this clonotype: A much larger clone is a single base away; this may be a read error. The chain is built from TRBV6-2 or TRBV6-3 and TRBJ2-7; 12 nucleotides agree with TRBD1. Germline lookup yields CDR1 MNHEY and CDR2 SVGEGT. The ends lost 4 bases at V and 5 bases at J; junction bases unmatched: 9. CDR3 length: 16 amino acids. Written as DNA, the CDR3 is TGTGCCAGCAGTTCCTCCCTCGGGACAGGGGGCAACGAGCAGTACTTC. This sequence encodes CASSSSLGTGGNEQYF.

The rearrangement links TRBV20-1 to TRBJ2-1; 9 bases fit TRBD1. The CDR3 length is 15 residues. Germline values: CDR1 DFQATT, CDR2 SNEGSKA (reference sequence). The ends lost 0 bases at V and 5 bases at J; junction bases unmatched: 5. The CDR3 bases are TGCAGTGCTAGAGATCTAGGGACAGGGAACAATGAGCAGTTCTTC. Amino acids: CSARDLGTGNNEQFF.

Only a few counts were recorded for this clonotype. A single base separates this from a much larger clone, so it may be a read error. The chain carries TRBV20-1 and TRBJ2-5, with TRBD2 matching over 11 bases. Germline CDR1 is DFQATT and CDR2 is SNEGSKA (reference sequence). This CDR3 region has 15 residues. Losses at the gene ends were 3 bases for V and 5 bases for J; bases not matched to a gene: 8. The CDR3 DNA follows: TGCAGTGCTAGGGGGGGTAGCGGGAGGGCGGAGACCCAGTACTTC. Its protein product is CSARGGSGRAETQYF.

Many counts were recorded for this clonotype. This rearrangement joins TRBV5-4 to TRBJ2-7; either TRBD1 or TRBD2 may fit D (5 bases each). This CDR3 contains 13 residues. Trimming removed 4 bases from V and 7 bases from J, with 15 bases in between. In germline, CDR1 is SGHNT, CDR2 YYREEE (reference sequence). DNA of the CDR3: TGTGCCAGCAGCCCGGGGCTAGCTCGGGAGCAGTACTTC. It encodes CASSPGLAREQYF. The full variable domain, rest sourced from reference TRBV5-4 and TRBJ2-7, is ETGVTQSPTHLIKTRGQQVTLRCSSQSGHNTVSWYQQALGQGPQFIFQYYREEENGRGNFPPRFSGLQFPNYSSELNVNALELDDSALYLCASSPGLAREQYFGPGTRLTVT.

This clonotype was picked up many times. In nucleotides, the CDR3 is TGCAGCGTTGAAGAAACAATTCGGCGGGAGTTCGACGAGCAGTACTTC. Residues: CSVEETIRREFDEQYF. The V gene is TRBV29-1, the J gene TRBJ2-7; 7 positions agree with TRBD2. V shed 0 bases and J 5 bases; nucleotides not matched to a gene: 13. The CDR3 length is 16 residues. Germline-derived CDR1 and CDR2 are SQVTM and ANQGSEA.

CDR3 region: CASSQGFRTSGSFQGTDTQYF. Written as DNA, the CDR3 is TGCGCCAGCAGCCAAGGCTTTAGAACTAGCGGGAGTTTTCAGGGCACAGATACGCAGTATTTT. V usage is TRBV4-3 and J usage is TRBJ2-3; 11 nucleotides match TRBD2. V lost 1 base to trimming and J lost 1 base; unmatched junction nucleotides: 16. The CDR3 covers 21 residues. Germline loops: CDR1 LGHNA, CDR2 YSLEER.

Remarks on this clonotype: A much bigger clone sits one base away, suggesting this may be a read error. This sequence joins TRBV5-5 and TRBJ2-7, with a tentative D call TRBD2 (5 bases). Germline V gives CDR1 SGHKS, CDR2 YYEKEE (reference sequence). V lost 0 bases to trimming and J lost 6 bases, with 19 bases between them. The CDR3 totals 16 residues. The CDR3 nucleotides read TGTGCCAGCAGCTTGGGGACTGGCCGAGCCCGAGCCGAGCAGTACTTC. Its protein product is CASSLGTGRARAEQYF.

This clonotype was recorded at least ten times. The rearrangement links TRBV9 to TRBJ1-2, with 10 bases aligning to TRBD1. Losses at the gene ends were 5 bases for V and 8 bases for J; bases not matched to a gene: 6. The CDR3 has 13 amino acids. Germline V lookup: CDR1 SGDLS, CDR2 YYNGEE. CDR3 region: CASSADRGSGYTF. The CDR3 DNA sequence: TGTGCCAGCAGTGCGGACAGGGGGAGCGGCTACACCTTC.

This clonotype was seen more than once but under ten times. This could be a read error, since a much larger clone is one nucleotide away. This sequence joins TRBV9 and TRBJ1-5; D gene unclear. CDR1 and CDR2 (germline): SGDLS, YYNGEE. This CDR3 has 14 amino acids. CDR3 sequence (DNA): TGTGCCAGCAGCGAGGGAAGCGGTAATCAGCCCCAGCCTTTT. Translating gives CASSEGSGNQPQPF.

The chain joins TRBV6-2 or TRBV6-3 to TRBJ2-7; the D is unclear. This CDR3 contains 14 residues. The V and J ends lost 2 bases and 2 bases respectively, with 10 bases between them. The germline V gene encodes CDR1 MNHEY and CDR2 SVGEGT. CDR3 amino acids: CASSYTRITYEQYF. CDR3 nucleotides: TGTGCCAGCAGTTACACCCGGATAACCTACGAGCAGTACTTC.

This clonotype has at least ten counts. This rearrangement joins TRBV5-6 to TRBJ2-7, with a possible D match to TRBD2 (6 bases). The V gene lost 0 bases and the J gene lost 7 bases, with 11 bases spanning the gap. CDR1 is SGHDT, CDR2 YYEEEE, per germline. The CDR3 is made up of 13 amino acids. CDR3 sequence (DNA): TGTGCCAGCAGCTTGGTGGGACTGGGTGAGCAGTACTTC. Translated, it gives CASSLVGLGEQYF.

Many counts were recorded for this clonotype. The rearrangement joins TRBV4-3 to TRBJ2-2, with D tentatively TRBD1 (6 bases). Germline V gives CDR1 LGHNA, CDR2 YSLEER. The V end lost 3 bases, the J end lost 1 base, and 9 bases lay between the germline ends. The length of the CDR3 is 15 residues. The CDR3 sequence is CASSHGQMNTGELFF. CDR3 coding DNA: TGCGCCAGCAGCCATGGACAGATGAACACCGGGGAGCTGTTTTTT.

The table lists this clonotype with many counts. The V gene is TRBV7-8, the J gene TRBJ2-7; the D gene is possibly TRBD1 (6 bases). Per germline, CDR1 SGHVS and CDR2 FQNEAQ. Trimming removed 3 bases at V and 1 base at J, with 13 bases between. This CDR3 is 15 amino acids long. CDR3 nucleotide sequence: TGTGCCAGCAGCTTCCGCAGGGGCGATTCCTACGAGCAGTACTTC. This sequence encodes CASSFRRGDSYEQYF.

This clonotype was seen ten or more times. This chain's CDR3 is CASSYGSIYSNQPQHF. CDR3 in DNA: TGTGCCAGCAGTTACGGTTCAATTTATAGCAATCAGCCCCAGCATTTT. The chain joins TRBV6-5 to TRBJ1-5; D uncertain. CDR1 is MNHEY, CDR2 SVGAGI, per germline. The CDR3 loop spans 16 amino acids. The V gene lost 2 bases and the J gene lost 0 bases, with 11 bases spanning the gap.

V gene TRBV28 combines with J gene TRBJ2-1; 10 nucleotides match TRBD2. Germline V gene data show CDR1 as MDHEN and CDR2 as SYDVKM. J lost 7 bases, V lost 2 bases, and 11 bases had no gene match. The CDR3 has 17 amino acids. CDR3 in amino acids: CASSLLAGVSMKNEQFF. The CDR3 DNA is TGTGCCAGCAGTTTACTAGCGGGAGTATCGATGAAAAATGAGCAGTTCTTC.

J is TRBJ2-7 and V is TRBV18; D remains unclear. This CDR3 is 13 amino acids long. Between the trimmed V and J ends, which lost 1 base and 3 bases, there was a span of 7 bases. CDR1 and CDR2 (germline): KGHSH, LQKENI. CDR3 region: CASSPLQNYEQYF. Written as DNA, the CDR3 is TGTGCCAGCTCACCACTCCAGAACTACGAGCAGTACTTC.

This clonotype has at least ten counts. The rearrangement joins TRBV20-1 to TRBJ2-7; TRBD2 is a possible D gene (7 bases). The germline V gene has CDR1 DFQATT and CDR2 SNEGSKA (reference sequence). Trimming removed 6 bases from V and 2 bases from J, with 23 bases in between. CDR3 length: 16 amino acids. This CDR3 reads CSAREGGGRTAYEQYF. The CDR3, as DNA: TGCAGTGCCCGAGAGGGGGGCGGGAGAACGGCCTACGAGCAGTACTTC.

The chain has TRBV7-9 and TRBJ2-1; D is uncertain. The V end was cut by 6 bases, the J end by 10 bases, with 19 bases between. From germline, CDR1 is SEHNR and CDR2 FQNEAQ (reference sequence). The CDR3 totals 14 residues. This CDR3 is CASRPSRTTMEQFF. The CDR3 region has the DNA TGTGCCAGCAGACCATCCCGGACGACGATGGAGCAGTTCTTC.

This clonotype was detected a few times. This sequence may be a read error, since a much larger clone differs from it by one base. J is TRBJ2-7 and V is TRBV20-1, with 9 nucleotides matching TRBD1. The CDR3 sequence is 13 residues long. CDR1 DFQATT and CDR2 SNEGSKA come from the germline V gene (reference sequence). As DNA, the CDR3 is TGCAGTGCGGTGACAGGGGGAACCTACGCGCAGTACTTC. It translates to CSAVTGGTYAQYF.

This chain connects TRBV19 to TRBJ2-2; a possible D gene is TRBD1 (6 bases). The end of the DNA is better explained by TRBJ1-1, so the J call may be wrong. CDR3 length: 14 amino acids. The germline gives CDR1 LNHDA, CDR2 SQIVND (reference sequence). This CDR3 reads CASSIGGPNTEAFF. The CDR3 bases are TGTGCCAGTAGTATCGGGGGGCCGAACACTGAAGCTTTCTTT.

This clonotype has at least ten counts. The V call is TRBV18, the J call TRBJ1-4; D uncertain. There are 16 residues in the CDR3. Deletions cut 3 bases from V and 2 bases from J, with 13 bases between. The germline gives CDR1 KGHSH, CDR2 LQKENI. The CDR3 DNA is TGTGCCAGCTCACCTCTTCATGCGGCGACTAATGAAAAACTGTTTTTT. Translated, it gives CASSPLHAATNEKLFF.